Listed below are T cell receptor beta chains from one sample, sequenced in a study of T cell repertoires in cytomegalovirus infection. TCRdb reprocessed the reads via MiXCR and lists one record per CDR3 protein. The sample lists around 240,000 distinct CDR3 sequences; over 20% were seen once. The material sequenced was CD8+ T cells from PBMCs. The source of these receptors is a human donor in good health (CMV status not recorded). Some clones in this sample may be carry-over from other donors' samples. Both conserved end residues are part of each CDR3. A D gene is named only where the DNA matches it firmly. Size is stated for part of the rows, as once, few or many counts, or as a class when the clone is expanded.

TRBJ1-4 TRBV10-3 few . TGTGCCATCAGTGAGACTTGGGATGAAAAACTGTTTTTT CAISETWDEKLFF
TRBJ2-1 TRBV20-1 few TRBD1 TGCAGTGCGCGGACAGGGGACTCCTACAATGAGCAGTTCTTC CSARTGDSYNEQFF
TRBJ2-3 TRBV6-6 many TRBD2 TGTGCCAGCAGTTCTCCCGGGAGGGCGGATACGCAGTATTTT CASSSPGRADTQYF
TRBJ1-2 TRBV24-1 few TRBD1 TGTGCCACCAGTGATAAGGACAGGGGAGGAGGCTACACCTTC CATSDKDRGGGYTF
TRBJ2-1 TRBV19 few TRBD1 TGTGCCTCGGGACAGGCTACGTACAATGAGCAGTTCTTC CASGQATYNEQFF
TRBJ2-4 TRBV5-1 . TRBD1 TGCGCCAGCAGCCCCCGGGACAGGGTAGCCAAAAACATTCAGTACTTC CASSPRDRVAKNIQYF
TRBJ2-3 TRBV12-3/TRBV12-4 many TRBD2 TGTGCCAGCAGCCAGCTTGGTAGCGGGGCCAGCACAGATACGCAGTATTTT CASSQLGSGASTDTQYF
TRBJ1-2 TRBV29-1 . . TGCAGCGTTGAAGAAGGACGTATGGCAGGGGAGTATGGCTACACCTTC CSVEEGRMAGEYGYTF
TRBJ1-2 TRBV7-6 many . TGTGCCAGCAGCTTATATGGCTACACCTTC CASSLYGYTF
TRBJ2-1 TRBV6-8 . TRBD1 TGTGCCAGCAGTTTAACAGGACAGGTCTACAATGAGCAGTTCTTC CASSLTGQVYNEQFF
TRBJ1-2 TRBV13 . . TGTGCCAGCACCTACCTCGGCGGTGAAGGAAACTATGGCTACACCTTC CASTYLGGEGNYGYTF
TRBJ1-5 TRBV28 many TRBD1 TGTGCCAGCAGTTCCCGACAGGGTGGGCAGCCCCAGCATTTT CASSSRQGGQPQHF